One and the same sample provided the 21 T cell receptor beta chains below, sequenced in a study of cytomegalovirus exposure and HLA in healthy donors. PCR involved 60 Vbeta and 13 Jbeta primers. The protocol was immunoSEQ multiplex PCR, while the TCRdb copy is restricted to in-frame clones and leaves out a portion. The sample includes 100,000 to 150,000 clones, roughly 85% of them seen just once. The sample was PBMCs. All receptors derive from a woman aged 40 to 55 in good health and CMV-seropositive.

The CDR3 region has the DNA TGTGCCAGCAGTGATATAGGGGCGAACACCGGGGAGCTGTTTTTT. Encoded protein: CASSDIGANTGELFF. This rearrangement joins TRBV6-4 to TRBJ2-2, with a possible D match to TRBD1 (5 bases). The V gene lost 3 bases and the J gene lost 0 bases, with 8 bases spanning the gap. The CDR3 contains 15 residues. From germline, CDR1 is MRHNA and CDR2 SNTAGT.

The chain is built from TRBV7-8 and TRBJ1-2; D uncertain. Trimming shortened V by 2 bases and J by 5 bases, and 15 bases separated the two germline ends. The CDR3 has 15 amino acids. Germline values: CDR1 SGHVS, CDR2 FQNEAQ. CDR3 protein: CASSLTGPLGYGYTF. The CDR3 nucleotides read TGTGCCAGCAGCTTAACTGGGCCCCTCGGTTATGGCTACACCTTC.

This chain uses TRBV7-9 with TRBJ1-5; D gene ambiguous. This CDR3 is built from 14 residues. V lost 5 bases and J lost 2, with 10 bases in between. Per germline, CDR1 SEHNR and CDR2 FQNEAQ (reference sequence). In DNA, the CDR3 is TGTGCCAGCAGCCTATCCCAGGGCAATCAGCCCCAGCATTTT. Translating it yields CASSLSQGNQPQHF.

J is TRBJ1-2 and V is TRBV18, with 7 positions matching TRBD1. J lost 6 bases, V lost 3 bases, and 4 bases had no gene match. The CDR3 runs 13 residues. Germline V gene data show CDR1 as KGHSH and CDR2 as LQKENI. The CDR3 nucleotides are TGTGCCAGCTCACCTACGGGGACAGATGGCTACACCTTC. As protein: CASSPTGTDGYTF.

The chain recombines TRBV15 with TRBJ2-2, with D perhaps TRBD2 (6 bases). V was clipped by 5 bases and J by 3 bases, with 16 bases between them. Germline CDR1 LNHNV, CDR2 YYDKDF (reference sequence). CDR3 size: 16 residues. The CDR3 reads CATSPLLAADTGELFF. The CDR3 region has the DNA TGTGCCACCAGCCCGTTGTTAGCGGCGGACACCGGGGAGCTGTTTTTT.

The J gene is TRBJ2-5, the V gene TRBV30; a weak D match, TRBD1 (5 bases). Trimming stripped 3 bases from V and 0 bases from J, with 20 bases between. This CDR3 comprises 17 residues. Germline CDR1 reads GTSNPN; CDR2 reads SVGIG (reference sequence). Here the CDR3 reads CAWRGDRKRRDQETQYF. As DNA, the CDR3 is TGTGCCTGGAGAGGGGATAGAAAACGCCGCGACCAAGAGACCCAGTACTTC.

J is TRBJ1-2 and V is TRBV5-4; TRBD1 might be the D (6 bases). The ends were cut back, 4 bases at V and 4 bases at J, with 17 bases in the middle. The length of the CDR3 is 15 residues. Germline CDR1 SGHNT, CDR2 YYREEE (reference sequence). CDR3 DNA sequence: TGTGCCAGCAGCCAAGATGGGGCAGGGGTCTATGGCTACACCTTC. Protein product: CASSQDGAGVYGYTF.

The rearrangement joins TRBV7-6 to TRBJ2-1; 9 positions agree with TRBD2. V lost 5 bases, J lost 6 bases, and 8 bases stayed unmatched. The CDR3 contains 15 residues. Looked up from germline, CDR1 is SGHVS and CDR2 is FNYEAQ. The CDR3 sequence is CASSPPAGGPNEQFF. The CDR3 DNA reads TGTGCCAGCAGCCCCCCTGCGGGAGGGCCCAATGAGCAGTTCTTC.

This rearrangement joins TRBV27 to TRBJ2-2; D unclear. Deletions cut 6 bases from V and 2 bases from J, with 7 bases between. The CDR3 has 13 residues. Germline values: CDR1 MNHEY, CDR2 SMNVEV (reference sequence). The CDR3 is CASSLTNTGELFF. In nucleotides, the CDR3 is TGTGCCAGCAGCCTGACAAACACCGGGGAGCTGTTTTTT.

CDR3 DNA: TGTGCCAGCAGTTTCGGAGGGGCTTTAAACACTGAAGCTTTCTTT. It codes for CASSFGGALNTEAFF. The V gene is TRBV27, the J gene TRBJ1-1, with D possibly being TRBD1 (5 bases). Trimming cost V 3 bases and J 2 bases, with 13 bases left between them. The germline CDR1 and CDR2 sequences are MNHEY and SMNVEV (reference sequence). The CDR3 loop spans 15 amino acids.

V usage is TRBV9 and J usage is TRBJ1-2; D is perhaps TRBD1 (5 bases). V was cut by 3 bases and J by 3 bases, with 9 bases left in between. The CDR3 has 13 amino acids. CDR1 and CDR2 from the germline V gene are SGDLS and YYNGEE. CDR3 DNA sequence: TGTGCCAGCAGCGGCCAGGGCGACTATGGCTACACCTTC. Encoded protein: CASSGQGDYGYTF.

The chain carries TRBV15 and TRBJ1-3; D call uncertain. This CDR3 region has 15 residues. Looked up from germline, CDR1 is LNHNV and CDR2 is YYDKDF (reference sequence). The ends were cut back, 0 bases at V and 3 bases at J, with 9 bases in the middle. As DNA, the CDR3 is TGTGCCACCAGCAGAGATGTCGGTAATGGAAACACCATATATTTT. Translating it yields CATSRDVGNGNTIYF.

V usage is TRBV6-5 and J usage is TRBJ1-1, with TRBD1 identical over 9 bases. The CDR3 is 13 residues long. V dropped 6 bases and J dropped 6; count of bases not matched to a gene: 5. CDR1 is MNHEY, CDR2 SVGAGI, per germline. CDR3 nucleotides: TGTGCCAGCAGGGATACAGGGGGCTCTGAAGCTTTCTTT. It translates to CASRDTGGSEAFF.

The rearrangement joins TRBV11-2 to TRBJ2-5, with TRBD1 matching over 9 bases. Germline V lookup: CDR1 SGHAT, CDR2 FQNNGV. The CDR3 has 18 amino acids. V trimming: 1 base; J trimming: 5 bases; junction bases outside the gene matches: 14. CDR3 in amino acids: CASSLGRGGTGSGETQYF. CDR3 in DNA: TGTGCCAGCAGCTTAGGGCGAGGCGGGACAGGGTCAGGGGAGACCCAGTACTTC.

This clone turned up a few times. CDR3 bases: TGTGCCAGCAGCTTAACGCCGGGACAGGGTAGGACCGGGGAGCTGTTTTTT. Protein sequence: CASSLTPGQGRTGELFF. J is TRBJ2-2 and V is TRBV7-3, with TRBD1 matching 9 bases. Germline CDR1 and CDR2: SGHTA and FQGTGA. Germline trimming cut 0 bases from V and 5 bases from J; bases unmatched to any gene: 7. The CDR3 consists of 17 residues.

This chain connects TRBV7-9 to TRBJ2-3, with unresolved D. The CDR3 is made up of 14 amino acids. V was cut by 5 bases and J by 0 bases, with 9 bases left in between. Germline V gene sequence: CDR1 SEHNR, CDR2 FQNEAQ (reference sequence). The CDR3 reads CASSHETSTDTQYF. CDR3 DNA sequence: TGTGCCAGCAGCCACGAGACTAGCACAGATACGCAGTATTTT.

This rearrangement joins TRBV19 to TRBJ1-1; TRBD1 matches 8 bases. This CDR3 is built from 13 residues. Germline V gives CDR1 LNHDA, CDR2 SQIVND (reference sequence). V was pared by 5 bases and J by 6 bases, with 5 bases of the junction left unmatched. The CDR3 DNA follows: TGTGCCAGTAGTCCGACGACAGGGGCTGAAGCTTTCTTT. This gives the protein CASSPTTGAEAFF.

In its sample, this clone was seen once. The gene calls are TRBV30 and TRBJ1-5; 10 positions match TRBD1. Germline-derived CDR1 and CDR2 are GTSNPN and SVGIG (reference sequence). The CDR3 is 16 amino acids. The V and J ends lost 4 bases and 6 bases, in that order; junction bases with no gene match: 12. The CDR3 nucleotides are TGTGCCTGGACCCCCTGGGGGACAGGGGCAGGTCAGCCCCAGCATTTT. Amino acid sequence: CAWTPWGTGAGQPQHF. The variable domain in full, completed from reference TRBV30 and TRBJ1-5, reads SQTIHQWPATLVQPVGSPLSLECTVEGTSNPNLYWYRQAAGRGLQLLFYSVGIGQISSEVPQNLSASRPQDRQFILSSKKLLLSDSGFYLCAWTPWGTGAGQPQHFGDGTRLSIL.

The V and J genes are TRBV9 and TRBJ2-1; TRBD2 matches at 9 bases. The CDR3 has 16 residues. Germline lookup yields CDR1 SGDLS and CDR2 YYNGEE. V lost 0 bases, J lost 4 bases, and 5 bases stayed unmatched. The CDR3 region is CASSVVASGAYNEQFF. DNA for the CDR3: TGTGCCAGCAGCGTAGTGGCTAGCGGGGCATACAATGAGCAGTTCTTC.

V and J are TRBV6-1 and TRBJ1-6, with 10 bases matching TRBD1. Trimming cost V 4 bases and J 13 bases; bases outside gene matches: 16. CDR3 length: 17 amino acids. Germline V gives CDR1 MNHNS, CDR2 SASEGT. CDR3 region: CASSARLWDRGGLPLHF. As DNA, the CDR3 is TGTGCCAGCAGTGCCAGATTATGGGACAGGGGTGGACTCCCCCTCCACTTT.

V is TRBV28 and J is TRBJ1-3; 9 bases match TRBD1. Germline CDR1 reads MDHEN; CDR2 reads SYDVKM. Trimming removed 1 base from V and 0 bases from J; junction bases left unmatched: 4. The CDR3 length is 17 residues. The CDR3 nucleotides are TGTGCCAGCAGTTTATTTGGGACAGGGCCCTCTGGAAACACCATATATTTT. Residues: CASSLFGTGPSGNTIYF.